One sample yielded the 24 T cell receptor beta chains listed below, sequenced in a study of cytomegalovirus exposure and HLA in healthy donors. It was with 60 Vbeta and 13 Jbeta primers that the PCR ran. The repertoire was sequenced with immunoSEQ multiplex PCR; TCRdb's copy has only in-frame clones and lacks some. The specimen's table records around 140,000 clones. The source material was PBMCs. The receptors were sampled from a male donor in good health and CMV-seronegative.

This chain uses TRBV4-2 with TRBJ2-7; TRBD1 matches 10 bases. The CDR3 runs 16 residues. Germline CDR1 is LGHNA and CDR2 is YNFKEQ. With 4 bases clipped from V and 0 bases from J, the junction kept 6 bases outside the gene matches. The CDR3 reads CASSPGQGGYSYEQYF. DNA of the CDR3: TGTGCCAGCAGCCCCGGACAGGGGGGATACTCCTACGAGCAGTACTTC.

V usage is TRBV10-3 and J usage is TRBJ2-7, with 8 positions matching TRBD2. The V gene's germline CDR1 is ENHRY and CDR2 SYGVKD. Trimming took 6 bases from V and 5 from J; bases not matched to a gene: 3. The CDR3 totals 12 residues. The CDR3 nucleotides read TGTGCCATCAGCCCCGGGGGGGACGAGCAGTACTTC. Translating gives CAISPGGDEQYF.

The chain recombines TRBV5-4 with TRBJ2-1; D is unresolved. CDR3 length: 13 residues. CDR1 and CDR2 from the germline V gene are SGHNT and YYREEE (reference sequence). The V end lost 0 bases, the J end lost 9 bases, and 10 bases lay between the germline ends. CDR3 residues: CASSLEVQFEQFF. Written as DNA, the CDR3 is TGTGCCAGCAGCTTGGAAGTACAGTTTGAGCAGTTCTTC. Combining the CDR3 with reference TRBV5-4 and TRBJ2-1 gives the whole variable domain ETGVTQSPTHLIKTRGQQVTLRCSSQSGHNTVSWYQQALGQGPQFIFQYYREEENGRGNFPPRFSGLQFPNYSSELNVNALELDDSALYLCASSLEVQFEQFFGPGTRLTVL.

The rearrangement joins TRBV4-2 to TRBJ2-2, with TRBD2 matching 10 bases. V shed 0 bases and J 5 bases; nucleotides not matched to a gene: 9. Germline CDR1 is LGHNA and CDR2 is YNFKEQ. The CDR3 runs to 18 residues. CDR3 protein: CASSQDRLAGERTGELFF. CDR3 coding DNA: TGTGCCAGCAGCCAAGATAGGCTAGCGGGAGAGCGAACCGGGGAGCTGTTTTTT.

The chain links TRBV4-2 to TRBJ2-2; D is unresolved. The V end was cut by 1 base, the J end by 5 bases, with 8 bases between. The CDR3 contains 14 residues. Germline CDR1 reads LGHNA; CDR2 reads YNFKEQ. The CDR3: CASSQVQLTGELFF. DNA for the CDR3: TGTGCCAGCAGCCAAGTCCAACTTACCGGGGAGCTGTTTTTT.

The chain links TRBV5-6 to TRBJ2-3; weak D call: TRBD2 (5 bases). Looked up from germline, CDR1 is SGHDT and CDR2 is YYEEEE. This CDR3 comprises 16 residues. V was shortened by 3 bases and J by 7 bases, with 21 bases between the two germline ends. CDR3 region: CASSYVVADFTNTQYF. The CDR3 nucleotides are TGTGCCAGCAGCTATGTGGTGGCGGACTTCACGAATACGCAGTATTTT.

This chain links TRBV6-6 with TRBJ2-7; 11 bases agree with TRBD1. This CDR3 spans 15 amino acids. The germline V gene has CDR1 MNHNY and CDR2 SVGAGI (reference sequence). V lost 6 bases, J lost 4 bases, and 8 bases stayed unmatched. The CDR3 loop is CASRSPGQGGYEQYF. The CDR3 region has the DNA TGTGCCAGCAGAAGTCCGGGACAGGGGGGTTACGAGCAGTACTTC.

The chain is built from TRBV7-6 and TRBJ2-1; D is undetermined. This CDR3 comprises 15 residues. The germline V gene has CDR1 SGHVS and CDR2 FNYEAQ. V lost 3 bases and J 2 bases, leaving 11 bases between the germline ends. The CDR3 spells CASSLSSNAYNEQFF. The DNA of the CDR3 is TGTGCCAGCAGCTTGTCTAGTAACGCCTACAATGAGCAGTTCTTC.

This chain uses TRBV5-6 with TRBJ2-7, with 12 bases matching TRBD1. J gave up 6 bases and V 0 bases, and 4 bases lay outside the gene matches. The CDR3 consists of 15 residues. CDR1 is SGHDT and CDR2 is YYEEEE in the germline V gene. Here the CDR3 DNA reads TGTGCCAGCAGCTTGGATGGGACAGGGGGCTCCGAGCAGTACTTC. As protein: CASSLDGTGGSEQYF.

The rearrangement uses TRBV9 and TRBJ2-7; 10 bases fit TRBD2. There are 15 residues in the CDR3. The junction had 6 bases not matched to a gene; V was cut back by 0 bases and J by 6 bases. Germline CDR1 SGDLS, CDR2 YYNGEE. Written as DNA, the CDR3 is TGTGCCAGCAGCGTAGGAGCGGGAGGGCCGGTCGAGCAGTACTTC. As protein: CASSVGAGGPVEQYF.

V and J are TRBV5-1 and TRBJ1-5; 8 nucleotides match TRBD1. Looked up from germline, CDR1 is SGHRS and CDR2 is YFSETQ. The CDR3 is made up of 15 amino acids. J lost 4 bases, V lost 0 bases, and 3 bases had no gene match. CDR3 nucleotides: TGCGCCAGCAGCTTGGGACAGGGGTTGAATCAGCCCCAGCATTTT. Encoded protein: CASSLGQGLNQPQHF.

This chain connects TRBV6-6 to TRBJ2-3, with 8 bases fitting TRBD2. V was pared by 7 bases and J by 1 base, with 10 bases of the junction left unmatched. The CDR3 length is 16 residues. CDR1 is MNHNY and CDR2 is SVGAGI in the germline V gene (reference sequence). This chain's CDR3 is CASITFGGGGTDTQYF. Here the CDR3 DNA reads TGTGCCAGCATAACCTTCGGGGGGGGAGGCACAGATACGCAGTATTTT.

The CDR3 reads CASSSRQGAGAEAFF. Written as DNA, the CDR3 is TGTGCCAGCAGTTCCCGACAGGGGGCAGGGGCTGAAGCTTTCTTT. The chain joins TRBV6-6 to TRBJ1-1; 10 positions match TRBD1. The CDR3 is 15 amino acids. Germline loops: CDR1 MNHNY, CDR2 SVGAGI (reference sequence). V shed 4 bases, J shed 6 bases, and the junction held 8 bases outside the gene matches.

The CDR3, as DNA: TGTGCCAGCAGCTTAGCGAACAGGAACTATGGCTACACCTTC. It translates to CASSLANRNYGYTF. The chain recombines TRBV7-2 with TRBJ1-2; D might be TRBD1 (5 bases). Trimming left V 0 bases short and J 2 bases short, with 7 bases between. Germline V lookup: CDR1 SGHTA, CDR2 FQGNSA. The CDR3 runs 14 residues.

The chain recombines TRBV6-1 with TRBJ2-1, with TRBD2 matching over 9 bases. There are 17 residues in the CDR3. Trimming took 2 bases from V and 4 from J; bases not matched to a gene: 9. From germline, CDR1 is MNHNS and CDR2 SASEGT. CDR3 coding DNA: TGTGCCAGCAGTGAAAGGGGCGGGAGGGCCCTTTACAATGAGCAGTTCTTC. Residues: CASSERGGRALYNEQFF.

The rearrangement joins TRBV4-3 to TRBJ2-1; TRBD2 agrees at 9 bases. The CDR3 consists of 17 residues. J was trimmed by 1 base and V by 0 bases; bases with no gene match: 4. Germline V gene data show CDR1 as LGHNA and CDR2 as YSLEER. CDR3: CASSQELAGNSYNEQFF. DNA for the CDR3: TGCGCCAGCAGCCAAGAGCTAGCGGGGAATTCCTACAATGAGCAGTTCTTC.

The genes are TRBV18 and TRBJ1-1; D not resolved. This CDR3 is 13 amino acids long. The germline V gene has CDR1 KGHSH and CDR2 LQKENI. The V and J ends lost 3 bases and 1 base respectively, with 6 bases between them. The CDR3 DNA reads as TGTGCCAGCTCACCGGACTCGAACACTGAAGCTTTCTTT. Translating gives CASSPDSNTEAFF. Drawing the rest from reference TRBV18 and TRBJ1-1, the complete variable domain is NAGVMQNPRHLVRRRGQEARLRCSPMKGHSHVYWYRQLPEEGLKFMVYLQKENIIDESGMPKERFSAEFPKEGPSILRIQQVVRGDSAAYFCASSPDSNTEAFFGQGTRLTVV.

V is TRBV5-6 and J is TRBJ1-1; unclear D gene. Trimming pared 7 bases from V and 0 bases from J, leaving 10 bases between. Germline-derived CDR1 and CDR2 are SGHDT and YYEEEE. The CDR3 is 13 residues long. The CDR3 protein is CASFAGLNTEAFF. The CDR3 DNA sequence: TGTGCCAGCTTCGCAGGATTGAACACTGAAGCTTTCTTT. Complete variable domain (other parts from reference TRBV5-6 and TRBJ1-1): DAGVTQSPTHLIKTRGQQVTLRCSPKSGHDTVSWYQQALGQGPQFIFQYYEEEERQRGNFPDRFSGHQFPNYSSELNVNALLLGDSALYLCASFAGLNTEAFFGQGTRLTVV.

This chain connects TRBV2 to TRBJ1-5; D remains ambiguous. V was trimmed by 8 bases and J by 5 bases, leaving 13 bases between them. The CDR3 is 13 amino acids. Germline CDR1 SNHLY, CDR2 FYNNEI. CDR3 coding DNA: TGTGCCAGCTCCCTGACTTCCGATCAGCCCCAGCATTTT. This translates into CASSLTSDQPQHF.

The chain joins TRBV19 to TRBJ1-1; 7 bases map to TRBD1. Losses at the gene ends were 1 base for V and 1 base for J; bases not matched to a gene: 6. This CDR3 region has 16 residues. Germline V gives CDR1 LNHDA, CDR2 SQIVND (reference sequence). CDR3 residues: CASSIGDRNKNTEAFF. The CDR3 DNA is TGTGCCAGTAGTATAGGGGACAGAAATAAGAACACTGAAGCTTTCTTT.

The rearrangement joins TRBV18 to TRBJ2-5; 7 bases are a match to TRBD2. CDR1 KGHSH and CDR2 LQKENI come from the germline V gene. There are 14 residues in the CDR3. The V gene end was trimmed by 1 base and the J gene end by 2 bases; junction bases not matched to a gene: 1. DNA for the CDR3: TGTGCCAGCTCACCACAGCGGGGACAAGAGACCCAGTACTTC. Protein: CASSPQRGQETQYF.

The chain employs TRBV6-6 and TRBJ1-2; TRBD1 matches at 7 bases. Trimming removed 8 bases from V and 7 bases from J; junction bases left unmatched: 10. Germline CDR1 reads MNHNY; CDR2 reads SVGAGI (reference sequence). The CDR3 loop spans 13 amino acids. The CDR3 protein is CASSRGQGVGYTF. The CDR3 bases are TGTGCCAGCTCCCGGGGGCAGGGGGTTGGCTACACCTTC.

J is TRBJ1-5 and V is TRBV6-5; D may be TRBD1 (5 bases). Germline V gene data show CDR1 as MNHEY and CDR2 as SVGAGI. V was clipped by 6 bases and J by 4 bases, with 13 bases between them. There are 14 residues in the CDR3. CDR3 in DNA: TGTGCCAGCAGCTTCCATAGGGGTAATCAGCCCCAGCATTTT. It encodes CASSFHRGNQPQHF.

The chain has TRBV30 and TRBJ2-1; TRBD2 matches 11 bases. There are 17 residues in the CDR3. With V trimmed by 4 bases and J by 7 bases, 15 bases remained unmatched. Germline CDR1 is GTSNPN and CDR2 is SVGIG (reference sequence). CDR3 nucleotides: TGTGCCTGGACTACCTCCCTCTTAGCGGGAGGGCGGAATGAGCAGTTCTTC. It specifies CAWTTSLLAGGRNEQFF.